One T cell receptor (beta chain) is described in this entry. The antigen is unknown. The entry originates in a study of shared clonotypes between healthy human individuals. The CDR3 runs 13 residues. In germline, CDR1 is MDHEN, CDR2 SYDVKM. Trimming at V came to 10 bases and at J to 9 bases, leaving 9 bases not matched to a gene. Study results and caveats: In having few donors, the study represented limited genetic and exposure-history diversity. Larger estimated richness was generally seen in naive subsets than in memory subsets. Only blood samples were collected, and tissue repertoires likely differ.

Assay used: immunoSEQ multiplex PCR; TCRdb lists only in-frame clones, some missing. In the table there are about 1.5 million clones, more than 95% of which are singletons. Specimen: naive CD4+ T cells sorted from blood. Stated subset: CD45RA+ positively selected. This sequence was found in a young man in good health. The genes are TRBV28 and TRBJ2-1; TRBD1 agrees at 10 bases. The CDR3 here is CATDDRGRSEQFF. CDR3 nucleotide sequence: TGTGCCACCGACGACAGGGGGCGGAGTGAGCAGTTCTTC.